The following is a TCR beta chain sequence with its context. In its sample, this clonotype was seen a few times. No antigen is known for it. No quality values exist for individual bases; no much larger clone is one base distant. Library construction relied on 5' RACE. TCRdb lists the instrument as Illumina HiSeq 2000. Template switching added a universal primer binding site, and the final cDNA carried a unique molecular identifier that allowed TCR cDNA molecules to be counted accurately. First-strand cDNA for TCR alpha and beta chains was synthesized from specific primers in the conserved constant-segment region. To control for contamination, every cDNA library carried two barcodes: a SMART-Mk sample barcode plus Illumina barcodes. TruSeq adapter sequences along with Illumina sample barcodes were introduced in two successive PCR steps. TCR alpha and beta cDNA libraries were sequenced on the Illumina HiSeq platform with custom primers. The original methods were these. MiGEC was used to process raw reads and extract unique molecular identifiers, and MiXCR was used to find CDR3 positions. Recombination models were inferred per individual with the repgenHMM and IGoR tools using an EM algorithm. Shared clonotypes were analyzed with the tcR package in R, and sharing was normalized by the product of cloneset sizes. Out-of-frame nonproductive sequences were analyzed to study raw recombination free of thymic and clonal selection effects. TCRdb cleaned the public reads at Q25 with fastp, built clones with MiXCR and kept in-frame beta chains. Duplicate CDR3 protein sequences are folded into a single record with the most common DNA and genes. Here the V and J calls rest on TCRdb's processing, not on the authors' analysis. For this sample there are 600,000 to 800,000 distinct CDR3 sequences; approximately 21% appear just once. Clones ranked in the top ten supply 4.3% of the sample.

CDR1 and CDR2 are read off the germline V gene (reference sequence) as DFQATT and SNEGSKA. V is clipped by 0 bases and J by 7 bases, and the sequence between their germline boundaries is 16 bases long. The CDR3 starts with the cysteine, ends with the phenylalanine, and has 16 residues. Only the CDR3 portion is preserved as DNA: 48 bases, with reading frame beginning at the first base. The sample is drawn from a study of identical twins (dated by TCRdb to the mid-2010s). Some background on the complete study: To test whether fetal clonotypes persist, the study used deep sequencing on TCR alpha and beta repertoires from monozygotic twins, unrelated adults of various ages, and cord blood. Replicate twin experiments were performed at different times using different library preparation protocols to rule out contamination. Broad study findings and their caveats: A weaker excess of twin sharing was found in beta out-of-frame sequences because the signal-to-noise ratio was lowered by fewer shared sequences. Out-of-frame TCR alpha sharing in monozygotic twins was systematically underestimated by recombination models, whereas sharing between unrelated individuals was in agreement with the recombination models. Compared with coincidental sharing between unrelated individuals, out-of-frame TCR alpha sequences shared between twins showed an excess of sequences with low generation probability. Zero-insertion analyses could be partly confounded by invariant T cells such as MAIT and iNKT, although diverse VJ usage argued against such confounding for most clonotypes. Abundant cord blood beta clonotypes carried fewer insertions; young adult naive repertoires showed a weaker similar trend, while memory repertoires showed none. Because the same donors could not be followed over many years, conclusions were based on cross-sectional statistical analysis.

Every donor in the study was a healthy Caucasian. The twin cohort consisted of three pairs of female monozygotic twins, all aged roughly 18 to 29 years. RNA for TCR libraries was isolated from peripheral blood mononuclear cells. These data also formed part of another study, on T cells expressing NK-cell markers. The second publication reports: In sorted CD3+CD56+NKG2C+, CD3+CD56+NKG2C- and CD3+CD56-NKG2C+ T-cell subsets from several donors, TCR beta-chain repertoires were profiled. Of the eight sequenced donors, seven were found to be HCMV-seropositive and one was found to be HCMV-seronegative. To restrict sorting to alphabetaTCR-expressing T cells, an anti-gammadeltaTCR antibody was added in several experiments. In six donors, the dominant CD3+CD56+NKG2C+ clonotypes were among the top 10 CD8+ clonotypes and accounted for roughly 1.0-8% of CD8+ T cells. Those dominant clonotypes were again the most abundant among CD3+CD56-NKG2C+ cells in several donors, at roughly 25-60.1%. Whether the expanded NKG2C-expressing T cell clones were specific for HCMV antigens was left unclear. All eight donors whose samples were sequenced were randomly selected healthy volunteers, three of them men and five women. HCMV serostatus was determined by detecting HCMV-specific IgG in serum with a commercial ELISA kit. For six donors, bulk peripheral blood T-cell repertoires were additionally sequenced from unsorted PBMC. MIGEC was used to demultiplex reads and group reads by UMI, and MiTCR was used to assemble and quantify clonotypes. To exclude erroneous sequences, only TCR cDNA sequences supported by at least two reads were retained. The tcR package was used for downstream repertoire analysis, and clonotypes were matched between fractions using CDR3 nucleotide sequence together with V segment. VDJmatch was used to annotate antigen specificity against VDJdb, with one amino acid substitution allowed in CDR3.

The clonotype comes from a woman aged 18-35 years in good health. Sequencing used PBMCs. The sequence joins TRBV20-1 to TRBJ1-6; a tentative D call is TRBD1 (5 bases match). The CDR3 here reads CSAREAISGFNSPLHF. The DNA sequence is as follows: TGCAGTGCTAGAGAAGCAATCTCAGGGTTCAATTCACCCCTCCACTTT.